Reported below is one T cell receptor (beta chain). The data were obtained in a study of technical replicates of blood from a handful of donors. V gave up 5 bases and J gave up 3 bases; unmatched junction bases: 6. This CDR3 spans 14 amino acids. The germline gives CDR1 SNHLY, CDR2 FYNNEI. The protocol was immunoSEQ multiplex PCR, while the TCRdb copy is restricted to in-frame clones and leaves out a portion. The table has roughly 79,000 clones, about 94% seen once; the top ten hold roughly 0.36%. This sequence originates from a human donor in good health. The chain is built from TRBV2 and TRBJ2-7; TRBD1 agrees at 8 bases. The source material was T cells isolated from PBMCs. CDR3 DNA sequence: TGTGCCAGCAGTCCCGGGACAGGCTTCTACGAGCAGTACTTC. Its translation: CASSPGTGFYEQYF.